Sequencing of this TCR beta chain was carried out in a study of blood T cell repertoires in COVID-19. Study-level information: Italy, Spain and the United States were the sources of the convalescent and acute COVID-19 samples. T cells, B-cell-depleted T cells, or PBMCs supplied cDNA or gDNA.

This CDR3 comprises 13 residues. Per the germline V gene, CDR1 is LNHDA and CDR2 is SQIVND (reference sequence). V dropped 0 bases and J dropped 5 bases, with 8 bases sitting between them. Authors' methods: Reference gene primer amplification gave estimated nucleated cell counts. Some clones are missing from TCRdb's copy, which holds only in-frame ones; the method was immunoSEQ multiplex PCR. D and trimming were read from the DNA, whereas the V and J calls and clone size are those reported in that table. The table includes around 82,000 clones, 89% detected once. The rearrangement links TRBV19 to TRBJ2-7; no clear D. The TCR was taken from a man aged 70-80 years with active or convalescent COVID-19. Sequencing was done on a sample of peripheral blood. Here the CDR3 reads CASSIDRQNEQYF. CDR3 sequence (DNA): TGTGCCAGTAGTATAGATCGTCAGAACGAGCAGTACTTC.